The rows below give T cell receptor beta chains drawn from one sample of a study of post-analysis software for immune sequencing data. TCRdb ran MiXCR on the PCR reads and lists one entry per CDR3 protein. The profile shows around 770,000 distinct CDR3 sequences, approximately 44% of them singletons. Sequences were obtained from blood. All receptors come from a girl under 18 with multiple sclerosis. CDR3s include the opening cysteine and the closing phenylalanine or tryptophan. The D gene is left open where the match is weak. Expanded clones get a size class; other rows say once, few or many, or leave the size out.

V gene,clone size,J gene,D gene,CDR3 DNA,CDR3 protein
TRBV6-5,-,TRBJ1-2,-,TGTGCCAGCAGTTACCACGTACGTGGATCTGGCTACACCTTC,CASSYHVRGSGYTF
TRBV28,-,TRBJ1-2,-,TGTGCCAGCAGTTCTCTTACATCCTATGGCTACACCTTC,CASSSLTSYGYTF
TRBV13,few,TRBJ2-7,-,TGTGCCAGCAGCTTAGAGCGAAGGAACGAGCAGTACTTC,CASSLERRNEQYF
TRBV27,few,TRBJ2-7,TRBD1,TGTGCCAGCAGTGGGGGACAGGGGAACGACGAGCAGTACTTC,CASSGGQGNDEQYF
TRBV9,-,TRBJ2-1,TRBD2,TGTGCCAGCAGCACCCTTCGGACTAGCGGGAGTGCGTCCTACAATGAGCAGTTCTTC,CASSTLRTSGSASYNEQFF
TRBV12-3/TRBV12-4,-,TRBJ2-5,TRBD2,TGTGCCAGCAGTTTGCGGGAGGAGAAGCGAGAGACCCAGTACTTC,CASSLREEKRETQYF
TRBV5-5,-,TRBJ2-7,TRBD1,TGTGCCAGCAGCTTGGATGACTTCGGCAGGGGGCGCGAGCAGTACTTC,CASSLDDFGRGREQYF
TRBV9,-,TRBJ2-7,-,TGTGCCAGCAGCGGGACTCACTCCTACGAGCAGTACTTC,CASSGTHSYEQYF
TRBV9,-,TRBJ2-7,-,TGTGCCAGCAGCGTAGAAGTAGCTTCTCCTTACGAGCAGTACTTC,CASSVEVASPYEQYF
TRBV7-2,-,TRBJ2-7,-,TGTGCCAGCAGCTTCCGAGACAGTTCTTCCGAGCAGTACTTC,CASSFRDSSSEQYF
TRBV28,-,TRBJ1-1,-,TGTGCCAGCTTTGGCCGAGAAGCCTTCTTT,CASFGREAFF
TRBV10-3,-,TRBJ1-5,-,TGTGCCATCGGAGGGGGATACAATCAGCCCCAGCATTTT,CAIGGGYNQPQHF
TRBV20-1,-,TRBJ1-2,-,TGCAGTGCCAAGGTGGAGTCTAACTATGGCTACACCTTC,CSAKVESNYGYTF
TRBV20-1,-,TRBJ2-1,TRBD2,TGCAGTGCTCCCCGGACTAGCGGGAGTTCGGGAAATGAGCAGTTCTTC,CSAPRTSGSSGNEQFF
TRBV28,once,TRBJ1-2,-,TGTGCCAGCAGCGGGGGCAGCCGTAACTATGGCTACACCTTC,CASSGGSRNYGYTF
TRBV20-1,-,TRBJ2-7,TRBD2,TGCAGTGCTAAACGGACTAGCGGGAGGTCCCACGAGCAGTACTTC,CSAKRTSGRSHEQYF
TRBV6-5,few,TRBJ1-2,TRBD1,TGTGCCAGCAGTTACTATTCAGGGGGTGGCTACACCTTC,CASSYYSGGGYTF
TRBV29-1,-,TRBJ2-7,-,TGCAGCGTTCGGACAGTTAACCCCTACGAGCAGTACTTC,CSVRTVNPYEQYF
TRBV29-1,-,TRBJ2-6,TRBD2,TGCAGCGTTGTCCGGCTAGCGGGGGGCTCTGGGGCCAACGTCCTGACTTTC,CSVVRLAGGSGANVLTF
TRBV24-1,-,TRBJ2-1,-,TGTGCCACCAGTGATGGACCCTACAATGAGCAGTTCTTC,CATSDGPYNEQFF
TRBV7-8,-,TRBJ1-5,TRBD1,TGTGCCAGCAGCAACCGGGACAGTAGCAATCAGCCCCAGCATTTT,CASSNRDSSNQPQHF
TRBV7-2,-,TRBJ2-5,TRBD1,TGTGCCAGCAGCTGGTACGCCGGGACAGGGGGCAACGAGCGGTACTTC,CASSWYAGTGGNERYF
TRBV7-8,-,TRBJ2-4,TRBD2,TGTGCCAGCAGCGGATCGGAGTTGGCTAGCGGGAGGCCTCAGTACTTC,CASSGSELASGRPQYF
TRBV27,-,TRBJ2-7,TRBD1,TGTGCCAGCAGCCAAGGACAGGTGGCCTACGAGCAGTACTTC,CASSQGQVAYEQYF
TRBV9,-,TRBJ2-5,-,TGTGCCAGCAGCGTAGGTTTGGCTTGGCAGGGAGAGACCCAGTACTTC,CASSVGLAWQGETQYF
TRBV10-3,-,TRBJ2-1,-,TGTGCCATCAGCGAAAAAGGGATATCCTACAATGAGCAGTTCTTC,CAISEKGISYNEQFF
TRBV10-3,few,TRBJ2-3,-,TGTGCCAGCCGGGACTCAGGGGATACGCAGTATTTT,CASRDSGDTQYF
TRBV2,-,TRBJ1-2,-,TGTGCCAGCAACACCATTGGCCCTTATGGCTACACCTTC,CASNTIGPYGYTF
TRBV10-3,-,TRBJ2-3,TRBD2,TGTGCCATCAGCCTGACTAGCGGGAGTTCGGATACGCAGTATTTT,CAISLTSGSSDTQYF
TRBV4-1,-,TRBJ2-1,-,TGCGCCAGCAGCCAAGAGGCGGGACAAGAGCAGTTCTTC,CASSQEAGQEQFF
TRBV13,-,TRBJ2-3,-,TGTGCCAGCAGCTTAGTGGAAGCAACAGATACGCAGTATTTT,CASSLVEATDTQYF